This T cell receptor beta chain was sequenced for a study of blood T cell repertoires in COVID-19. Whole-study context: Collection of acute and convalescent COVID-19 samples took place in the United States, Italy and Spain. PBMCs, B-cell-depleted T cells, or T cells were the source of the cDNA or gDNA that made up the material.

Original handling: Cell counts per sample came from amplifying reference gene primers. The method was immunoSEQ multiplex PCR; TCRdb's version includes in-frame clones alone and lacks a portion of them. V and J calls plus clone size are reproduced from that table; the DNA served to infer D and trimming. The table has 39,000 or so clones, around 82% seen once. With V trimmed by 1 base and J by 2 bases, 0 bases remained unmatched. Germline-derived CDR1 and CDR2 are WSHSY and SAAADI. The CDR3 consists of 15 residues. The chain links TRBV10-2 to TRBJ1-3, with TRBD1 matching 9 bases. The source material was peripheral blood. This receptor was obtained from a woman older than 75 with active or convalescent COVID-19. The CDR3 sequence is CASSEWTGAGNTIYF. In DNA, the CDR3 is TGCGCCAGCAGTGAGTGGACAGGGGCTGGAAACACCATATATTTT.